There are many counts of the clone carrying this TCR beta chain. This specimen comes from a study of T cells in Graves' hyperthyroidism and ophthalmopathy. The source material, RNA transcripts, was used to amplify TCR beta CDR3 regions. An initial round of RT-PCR targeting the TCR CDR3 relied on the HTBI primer set. TCRdb analysed the multiplex PCR reads with MiXCR anew, one entry per CDR3 protein. This sample has around 540,000 distinct CDR3 sequences; approximately 16% occur once, and the top ten carry approximately 32%. V lost 6 bases to trimming and J lost 0 bases, with 15 bases between them. CDR1 and CDR2 (germline): DFQATT, SNEGSKA (reference sequence). This CDR3 is 15 amino acids long. Each 10 ml fresh peripheral blood draw supplied the PBMCs.

The chain links TRBV20-1 to TRBJ2-1; tentative D call: TRBD2 (5 bases). The TCR originated in a woman younger than 45 with Graves' ophthalmopathy. Sequenced: blood. The CDR3 loop is CSADATSGSYNEQFF. For the CDR3, the DNA is TGCAGTGCCGACGCCACGAGCGGCTCCTACAATGAGCAGTTCTTC.